These 25 T cell receptor beta chains were all obtained from the same sample, sequenced in a study of blood T cells in healthy people across ages (dated by TCRdb to between 2014 and 2017). Library preparation used 5' RACE. The instrument was an Illumina HiSeq 2500. A second PCR of 7 to 11 cycles was performed with a sample-barcoded 5' primer and a J-beta primer mix. TCRdb trimmed public reads at Q25 via fastp, called clones via MiXCR and kept in-frame beta chains. Rows are combined by CDR3 protein, so each entry shows the most common genes and DNA. The sample records 800,000 to 1,300,000 distinct CDR3 sequences, approximately 25% of which are singletons. The ten largest clones represent less than 0.75% of the sample. This same sample was also part of a study on T cells of mothers and their children.

Specimen: blood. These receptors all stem from a girl aged 2 to 10 in good health.

The genes are TRBV28 and TRBJ2-7; D is undetermined. Germline CDR1 MDHEN, CDR2 SYDVKM. Trimming took off 7 bases at V and 9 bases at J, with 31 bases between the two ends. This CDR3 spans 17 amino acids. CDR3 bases: TGTGCCAGCACTTCCACCCATACCGCAGGTTATCAGGTTCGGCAGTACTTC. This codes for CASTSTHTAGYQVRQYF.

The V call is TRBV6-1, the J call TRBJ1-1, with D hard to call. V was shortened by 10 bases and J by 3 bases, with 12 bases between the two germline ends. Looked up from germline, CDR1 is MNHNS and CDR2 is SASEGT. The CDR3 has 12 amino acids. For the CDR3, the DNA is TGTGCCACCCTAAGTGGCGACACTGAAGCTTTCTTT. Protein product: CATLSGDTEAFF.

V gene TRBV12-5 combines with J gene TRBJ2-5; 8 bases are shared with TRBD1. The J call may be mistaken, given a closer DNA end match to TRBJ2-1. The germline CDR1 and CDR2 sequences are LGHNT and FRNRAP. CDR3 length: 12 residues. As DNA, the CDR3 is TGTGCTAGTGCCTCGACAGGGGATGAGCAGTTCTTC. Its translation: CASASTGDEQFF.

This clonotype has more than one count but fewer than ten. The chain combines TRBV5-1 with TRBJ2-1, with TRBD2 identical over 8 bases. The CDR3 is 16 residues long. Germline CDR1 SGHRS, CDR2 YFSETQ. V dropped 0 bases and J dropped 4; count of bases not matched to a gene: 6. DNA of the CDR3: TGCGCCAGCAGCTTGGCCGGAACTAGCGGATACAATGAGCAGTTCTTC. This translates into CASSLAGTSGYNEQFF. The whole variable domain, remainder taken from reference TRBV5-1 and TRBJ2-1, is KAGVTQTPRYLIKTRGQQVTLSCSPISGHRSVSWYQQTPGQGLQFLFEYFSETQRNKGNFPGRFSGRQFSNSRSEMNVSTLELGDSALYLCASSLAGTSGYNEQFFGPGTRLTVL.

The chain is built from TRBV19 and TRBJ2-3; 7 bases are shared with TRBD1. Germline assignment: CDR1 LNHDA and CDR2 SQIVND (reference sequence). V was pared by 6 bases and J by 6 bases, with 12 bases of the junction left unmatched. CDR3 length: 15 amino acids. The CDR3 protein is CASRSRTGVGDTQYF. The CDR3 region has the DNA TGTGCCAGTAGATCTCGAACAGGGGTTGGGGATACGCAGTATTTT.

This clonotype was seen a handful of times. In nucleotides, the CDR3 is TGCAGCGTTGCAACGGACTACGAGCAGTACTTC. This codes for CSVATDYEQYF. The chain combines TRBV29-1 with TRBJ2-7; D uncertain. CDR1 is SQVTM, CDR2 ANQGSEA, per germline. CDR3 length equals 11 residues. V was trimmed by 4 bases and J by 3 bases, leaving 7 bases between them.

The chain is built from TRBV18 and TRBJ2-7; the match to TRBD1 covers 7 bases. The CDR3 has 14 residues. After removal of 5 bases from V and 5 bases from J, the junction contained 9 bases not matched to a gene. Germline CDR1 is KGHSH and CDR2 is LQKENI. The CDR3 coding sequence is TGTGCCAGCTCATCCGAGACAGGGCGTAACGAGCAGTACTTC. This sequence encodes CASSSETGRNEQYF.

The CDR3 sequence is CSARQDLFTKNIQYF. DNA for the CDR3: TGCAGTGCCAGACAGGACCTCTTCACCAAAAACATTCAGTACTTC. V is TRBV20-1 and J is TRBJ2-4; D might be TRBD1 (6 bases). Germline lookup yields CDR1 DFQATT and CDR2 SNEGSKA (reference sequence). Trimming left V 6 bases short and J 2 bases short, with 17 bases between. CDR3 length equals 15 residues.

In its sample, this clonotype was seen many times. CDR3 protein: CASSLGYSSYNEQFF. The DNA of the CDR3 is TGTGCCAGCAGCTTAGGGTACAGCTCCTACAATGAGCAGTTCTTC. The gene calls are TRBV7-3 and TRBJ2-1; D unresolved. V was clipped by 2 bases and J by 0 bases, with 8 bases between them. The CDR3 length is 15 residues. CDR1 SGHTA and CDR2 FQGTGA come from the germline V gene.

The sample holds a few counts of this clonotype. The chain uses TRBV6-5 and TRBJ2-3; D gene ambiguous. CDR1 and CDR2 (germline): MNHEY, SVGAGI. The CDR3 runs to 13 residues. V was trimmed by 4 bases and J by 2 bases, leaving 7 bases between them. CDR3 nucleotide sequence: TGTGCCAGCAGTTCGACAAACACAGATACGCAGTATTTT. It translates to CASSSTNTDTQYF.

The V call is TRBV7-8, the J call TRBJ1-1; D is uncertain. The germline gives CDR1 SGHVS, CDR2 FQNEAQ. The CDR3 loop spans 14 amino acids. Trimming stripped 1 base from V and 3 bases from J, with 9 bases between. Written as DNA, the CDR3 is TGTGCCAGCAGCTTAGGGCCGGAGGACACTGAAGCTTTCTTT. Protein product: CASSLGPEDTEAFF. Complete variable domain (other parts from reference TRBV7-8 and TRBJ1-1): GAGVSQSPRYKVAKRGQDVALRCDPISGHVSLFWYQQALGQGPEFLTYFQNEAQLDKSGLPSDRFFAERPEGSVSTLKIQRTQQEDSAVYLCASSLGPEDTEAFFGQGTRLTVV.

This clonotype was detected only a few times. This chain links TRBV20-1 with TRBJ1-4; no clear D. Trimming removed 4 bases from V and 5 bases from J, with 11 bases in between. CDR1 is DFQATT and CDR2 is SNEGSKA in the germline V gene (reference sequence). The CDR3 length is 13 residues. The CDR3 region is CSATGGGNEKLFF. In nucleotides, the CDR3 is TGCAGTGCTACAGGTGGCGGAAATGAAAAACTGTTTTTT.

This clonotype was seen a few times. The CDR3 here is CASGLTPKTGMYTEAFF. The CDR3 DNA sequence: TGTGCTAGTGGTTTGACGCCTAAGACAGGGATGTACACTGAAGCTTTCTTT. The V gene is TRBV12-5, the J gene TRBJ1-1; 7 bases fit TRBD1. The ends lost 2 bases at V and 3 bases at J; junction bases unmatched: 12. The CDR3 is made up of 17 amino acids. From germline, CDR1 is LGHNT and CDR2 FRNRAP.

This clonotype was found a few times. Sequence at one end of the junction differs from germline and may be a read error. V gene TRBV29-1 combines with J gene TRBJ2-1, with unresolved D. The DNA end is more similar to TRBJ2-5, so the J call may be wrong. The CDR3 contains 16 residues. CDR1 is SQVTM, CDR2 ANQGSEA, per germline. CDR3 DNA: TGCGGCGTTGAACCGGTCGGGCGAAAGACCTTCGAGACCCAGTACTTC. Translating it yields CGVEPVGRKTFETQYF.

The chain joins TRBV2 to TRBJ2-5; D tentatively fits TRBD1 or TRBD2 (6 bases each). Gene TRBJ2-1 matches the end of the DNA better, so the J call may be wrong. Germline CDR1 SNHLY, CDR2 FYNNEI. There are 13 residues in the CDR3. CDR3 loop: CASNSGGQREQFF. DNA of the CDR3: TGTGCCAGCAACTCCGGGGGCCAGCGGGAGCAGTTCTTC.

In this sample, this clonotype turned up a few times. This chain links TRBV7-2 with TRBJ1-1, with 7 bases fitting TRBD1. J gave up 0 bases and V 8 bases, and 9 bases lay outside the gene matches. This CDR3 contains 15 residues. The germline gives CDR1 SGHTA, CDR2 FQGNSA. Written as DNA, the CDR3 is TGTGCCAGCCCGACAGGGTCTTTCCTGAACACTGAAGCTTTCTTT. It yields the protein CASPTGSFLNTEAFF.

The chain's CDR3 is CASSLRGWGTGELFF. The CDR3 bases are TGTGCCAGCAGTTTAAGAGGTTGGGGAACCGGGGAGCTGTTTTTT. The chain recombines TRBV12-3 or TRBV12-4 with TRBJ2-2; no reliable D call. The CDR3 loop spans 15 amino acids. Deletions cut 2 bases from V and 5 bases from J, with 12 bases between.

The table lists this clonotype with a few counts. The chain joins TRBV7-2 to TRBJ2-4; tentatively, D is TRBD2 (5 bases). Trimming shortened V by 1 base and J by 0 bases, and 16 bases separated the two germline ends. Germline V gene sequence: CDR1 SGHTA, CDR2 FQGNSA. CDR3 length: 18 residues. CDR3 bases: TGTGCCAGCAGCTTAGATTCGCGGGTCTCTGGAGCCAAAAACATTCAGTACTTC. This gives the protein CASSLDSRVSGAKNIQYF. The full variable domain, with the rest looked up from reference TRBV7-2 and TRBJ2-4, is GAGVSQSPSNKVTEKGKDVELRCDPISGHTALYWYRQSLGQGLEFLIYFQGNSAPDKSGLPSDRFSAERTGGSVSTLTIQRTQQEDSAVYLCASSLDSRVSGAKNIQYFGAGTRLSVL.

The chain is built from TRBV27 and TRBJ2-7, with TRBD1 matching 10 bases. The ends lost 8 bases at V and 6 bases at J; junction bases unmatched: 4. The CDR3 is 12 amino acids. CDR1 is MNHEY and CDR2 is SMNVEV in the germline V gene (reference sequence). DNA for the CDR3: TGTGCCAGCGGGACAGGGGACATCGAGCAGTACTTC. It specifies CASGTGDIEQYF.

This chain links TRBV7-2 with TRBJ2-1; D may be TRBD2 (7 bases). The V and J ends lost 3 bases and 6 bases respectively, with 18 bases between them. The CDR3 is 16 residues long. Germline V gene sequence: CDR1 SGHTA, CDR2 FQGNSA. The CDR3 DNA sequence: TGTGCCAGCAGCTTGGCGACGGGGGGCCTTTCCAATGAGCAGTTCTTC. Translated, it gives CASSLATGGLSNEQFF. Looking up the rest from reference TRBV7-2 and TRBJ2-1 gives the full variable domain: GAGVSQSPSNKVTEKGKDVELRCDPISGHTALYWYRQSLGQGLEFLIYFQGNSAPDKSGLPSDRFSAERTGGSVSTLTIQRTQQEDSAVYLCASSLATGGLSNEQFFGPGTRLTVL.

This chain links TRBV29-1 with TRBJ2-7; TRBD2 might be the D (5 bases). This CDR3 comprises 14 residues. The ends were cut back, 2 bases at V and 2 bases at J, with 13 bases in the middle. Germline-derived CDR1 and CDR2 are SQVTM and ANQGSEA. The CDR3 nucleotides are TGCAGCGTTGAATCTCGGGATGGAACCTACGAGCAGTACTTC. It yields the protein CSVESRDGTYEQYF.

This clonotype was counted only a few times. The chain couples TRBV20-1 to TRBJ1-6; TRBD1 agrees at 9 bases. The CDR3 consists of 16 residues. V gave up 1 base and J gave up 2 bases; unmatched junction bases: 3. Germline loops: CDR1 DFQATT, CDR2 SNEGSKA (reference sequence). The CDR3 here is CSARVGQGPYNSPLHF. DNA for the CDR3: TGCAGTGCTAGAGTGGGACAGGGACCCTATAATTCACCCCTCCACTTT.

The chain employs TRBV12-3 or TRBV12-4 and TRBJ2-1; 14 bases align to TRBD2. The CDR3 length is 16 residues. Trimming cost V 5 bases and J 7 bases; bases outside gene matches: 7. The DNA for the CDR3 is TGTGCCAGCAGTGCTTTGACTAGCGGGGGGGGAAATGAGCAGTTCTTC. Translation: CASSALTSGGGNEQFF.

This sequence joins TRBV7-8 and TRBJ2-1, with D unresolved. The CDR3 runs to 15 residues. Looked up from germline, CDR1 is SGHVS and CDR2 is FQNEAQ. Trimming shortened V by 0 bases and J by 3 bases, and 9 bases separated the two germline ends. Written as DNA, the CDR3 is TGTGCCAGCAGCTTAGCACACCCTCACTACAATGAGCAGTTCTTC. Protein: CASSLAHPHYNEQFF.

The gene calls are TRBV29-1 and TRBJ1-1; possible D gene TRBD1, 5 bases. The CDR3 has 12 residues. Trimming removed 4 bases from V and 3 bases from J, with 9 bases in between. The germline V gene has CDR1 SQVTM and CDR2 ANQGSEA. The CDR3 DNA reads as TGCAGCGTTGTAGGGGAGGACACTGAAGCTTTCTTT. Protein: CSVVGEDTEAFF.